A selection of T cell receptor beta chains follows, all from one sample in a study of blood T cells in healthy people across ages. TCRdb re-derived calls from the 5' RACE reads in MiXCR, one entry per CDR3 protein. The sample includes hundreds of thousands of distinct CDR3 sequences, about 26% of them seen just once. This same sample was also part of a study on T cells of mothers and their children.

Sequencing used blood. These receptors were collected from a boy aged 5-17 years in good health. CDR3s include the opening cysteine and the closing phenylalanine or tryptophan. Fields, in order: V gene, D gene, J gene, clone size, CDR3 DNA, CDR3 protein. A D gene is named only where the DNA matches it firmly. Size is stated for part of the rows, as once, few or many counts, or as a class when the clone is expanded.

V gene: TRBV27; D gene: NA; J gene: TRBJ2-6; clone size: few; CDR3 DNA: TGTGCCAGCAGTTCCGACGTGGGGGTTCGCTCTGGGGCCAACGTCCTGACTTTC; CDR3 protein: CASSSDVGVRSGANVLTF
V gene: TRBV28; D gene: TRBD1; J gene: TRBJ1-2; clone size: few; CDR3 DNA: TGTGCCAGCAGTTCTGCGGGGCTGGACAGGGGGCGCGTTGGGATAAATGGCTACACCTTC; CDR3 protein: CASSSAGLDRGRVGINGYTF
V gene: TRBV10-3; D gene: NA; J gene: TRBJ2-5; clone size: many; CDR3 DNA: TGTGCCATCAGTGAGCATGGGGTGGGAGAGACCCAGTACTTC; CDR3 protein: CAISEHGVGETQYF
V gene: TRBV27; D gene: TRBD2; J gene: TRBJ2-3; clone size: NA; CDR3 DNA: TGTGCCAGCTTTAGGACTAGCGGGGCTACTAGCACAGATACGCAGTATTTT; CDR3 protein: CASFRTSGATSTDTQYF
V gene: TRBV20-1; D gene: TRBD2; J gene: TRBJ2-2; clone size: few; CDR3 DNA: TGCAGTGCCCCGAGGGCGGGGGGAACCGAGACCGGGGAGCTGTTTTTT; CDR3 protein: CSAPRAGGTETGELFF
V gene: TRBV12-3/TRBV12-4; D gene: NA; J gene: TRBJ1-2; clone size: NA; CDR3 DNA: TGTGCCAGCAGCCGAGGAGACGGCTTTAACTATGGCTACACCTTC; CDR3 protein: CASSRGDGFNYGYTF
V gene: TRBV12-5; D gene: TRBD1; J gene: TRBJ2-5; clone size: NA; CDR3 DNA: TGTGCTAGTGGACCGGACAGGGGAGGGGAGACCCAGTACTTC; CDR3 protein: CASGPDRGGETQYF
V gene: TRBV5-1; D gene: NA; J gene: TRBJ1-4; clone size: few; CDR3 DNA: TGCGCCAGCAGCTCGGGCACAGGTCCCTCCAATGAAAAACTGTTTTTT; CDR3 protein: CASSSGTGPSNEKLFF
V gene: TRBV15; D gene: NA; J gene: TRBJ2-4; clone size: few; CDR3 DNA: TGTACCACCAGCGGAGGATGGTTAGCCAAAAACATTCAGTACTTC; CDR3 protein: CTTSGGWLAKNIQYF
V gene: TRBV9; D gene: TRBD2; J gene: TRBJ2-5; clone size: NA; CDR3 DNA: TGTGCCAGCAGCACCACTAGCGGGGGAGGTGGAGAGCAGTACTTC; CDR3 protein: CASSTTSGGGGEQYF
V gene: TRBV6-5; D gene: NA; J gene: TRBJ1-6; clone size: NA; CDR3 DNA: TGTGCCAGCAGTTACTCTACAAGTAATTCACCCCTCCACTTT; CDR3 protein: CASSYSTSNSPLHF
V gene: TRBV6-5; D gene: TRBD1; J gene: TRBJ2-5; clone size: few; CDR3 DNA: TGTGCCAGCACCTCCAGGGACAGGGGAGGGGAGACCCAGTACTTC; CDR3 protein: CASTSRDRGGETQYF
V gene: TRBV21-1; D gene: NA; J gene: TRBJ2-5; clone size: few; CDR3 DNA: TGTGCCAGCAGCAAAATTGTGGCTGACGAGACCCAGTACTTC; CDR3 protein: CASSKIVADETQYF
V gene: TRBV6-6; D gene: NA; J gene: TRBJ1-1; clone size: few; CDR3 DNA: TGTGCCAGCAGTTACAACAGGGAAGCTTTCTTT; CDR3 protein: CASSYNREAFF
V gene: TRBV5-1; D gene: NA; J gene: TRBJ2-7; clone size: few; CDR3 DNA: TGCGCCAGCAGCTTGTCTGGCGGGAAGGAGACCGAGCAGTACTTC; CDR3 protein: CASSLSGGKETEQYF
V gene: TRBV18; D gene: NA; J gene: TRBJ1-2; clone size: many; CDR3 DNA: TGTGCCAGCAGTCCTCTAGCCAACTATGGCTACACCTTC; CDR3 protein: CASSPLANYGYTF
V gene: TRBV20-1; D gene: TRBD1; J gene: TRBJ2-1; clone size: NA; CDR3 DNA: TGCAGTGCTAGAGATCGAAGACAGGGCCTGTACAATGAGCAGTTCTTC; CDR3 protein: CSARDRRQGLYNEQFF
V gene: TRBV10-3; D gene: NA; J gene: TRBJ2-2; clone size: few; CDR3 DNA: TGTGCCATCAGTCCTCACACCGGGGAGCTGTTTTTT; CDR3 protein: CAISPHTGELFF
V gene: TRBV6-1; D gene: TRBD2; J gene: TRBJ2-1; clone size: few; CDR3 DNA: TGTGCCAGCAGTCCCCGGACTAGCGGGCCCTACAATGAGCAGTTCTTC; CDR3 protein: CASSPRTSGPYNEQFF
V gene: TRBV7-9; D gene: TRBD2; J gene: TRBJ2-7; clone size: NA; CDR3 DNA: TGTGCCAGCAGCCCAGCGGGGAAGCGGGGGTCGGCCTACGAGCAGTACTTC; CDR3 protein: CASSPAGKRGSAYEQYF
V gene: TRBV12-3/TRBV12-4; D gene: TRBD2; J gene: TRBJ2-1; clone size: NA; CDR3 DNA: TGTGCCAGCAGTTTTGGACTAGCGGGACCAATGGATGAGCAGTTCTTC; CDR3 protein: CASSFGLAGPMDEQFF
V gene: TRBV18; D gene: NA; J gene: TRBJ1-1; clone size: few; CDR3 DNA: TGTGCCAGCTCACCCCCCCACGGGATGAACACTGAAGCTTTCTTT; CDR3 protein: CASSPPHGMNTEAFF
V gene: TRBV27; D gene: NA; J gene: TRBJ2-1; clone size: NA; CDR3 DNA: TGTACCAGCAACGGGACTCCACGAGGGGGTGAGCAGTTCTTC; CDR3 protein: CTSNGTPRGGEQFF
V gene: TRBV2; D gene: NA; J gene: TRBJ2-7; clone size: NA; CDR3 DNA: TGTGCCAGCACGCAAACAGTATACGAGCAGTACTTC; CDR3 protein: CASTQTVYEQYF
V gene: TRBV5-1; D gene: NA; J gene: TRBJ2-5; clone size: few; CDR3 DNA: TGCGCCAGCAGCGCCAGTACAGGGTTCGGAGAGACCCAGGACTTC; CDR3 protein: CASSASTGFGETQDF
V gene: TRBV27; D gene: NA; J gene: TRBJ2-3; clone size: NA; CDR3 DNA: TGTGCCAGCTCCTATTCTCCTGGCACAGATACGCAGTATTTT; CDR3 protein: CASSYSPGTDTQYF
V gene: TRBV20-1; D gene: NA; J gene: TRBJ2-5; clone size: few; CDR3 DNA: TGCAGTGCCCCCGGGCTTGGAGAGACCCAGTACTTC; CDR3 protein: CSAPGLGETQYF
V gene: TRBV15; D gene: NA; J gene: TRBJ1-4; clone size: NA; CDR3 DNA: TGTGCCACCAGCAGAGATGGGCCGAGCGAAAAACTGTTTTTT; CDR3 protein: CATSRDGPSEKLFF
V gene: TRBV7-8; D gene: NA; J gene: TRBJ2-7; clone size: few; CDR3 DNA: TGTGCCAGCAGCTTCTCGCGAGACACCTACTACGAGCAGTACTTC; CDR3 protein: CASSFSRDTYYEQYF
V gene: TRBV29-1; D gene: NA; J gene: TRBJ1-1; clone size: few; CDR3 DNA: TGCAGCGTCAAGACCAACAGGGAGAACACTGAAGCTTTCTTT; CDR3 protein: CSVKTNRENTEAFF
V gene: TRBV29-1; D gene: TRBD1; J gene: TRBJ2-5; clone size: NA; CDR3 DNA: TGCAGCGTTCCGACAGGGTGGGAGACCCAGTACTTC; CDR3 protein: CSVPTGWETQYF
V gene: TRBV15; D gene: NA; J gene: TRBJ2-1; clone size: NA; CDR3 DNA: TGTGCCACCAGCGGGTGGGGTGGCTCCTACAATGAGCAGTTCTTC; CDR3 protein: CATSGWGGSYNEQFF
V gene: TRBV5-1; D gene: NA; J gene: TRBJ1-6; clone size: NA; CDR3 DNA: TGCGCCAGCAGCCCGACAACAGCTAATTCACCCCTCCACTTT; CDR3 protein: CASSPTTANSPLHF
V gene: TRBV6-1; D gene: NA; J gene: TRBJ1-2; clone size: NA; CDR3 DNA: TGTGCCAGCAGTGATCTGGTCTACTATGGCTACACCTTC; CDR3 protein: CASSDLVYYGYTF
V gene: TRBV20-1; D gene: TRBD1; J gene: TRBJ1-1; clone size: few; CDR3 DNA: TGCAGTGCCCCTGACAGGGTAAGGACTGAAGCTTTCTTT; CDR3 protein: CSAPDRVRTEAFF
V gene: TRBV28; D gene: NA; J gene: TRBJ2-5; clone size: few; CDR3 DNA: TGTGCCAGCAGTTTACGGGTTACTCAAGAGACCCAGTACTTC; CDR3 protein: CASSLRVTQETQYF
V gene: TRBV11-2; D gene: NA; J gene: TRBJ2-7; clone size: few; CDR3 DNA: TGTGCCAGCAGATTTCTTAGGGAACCCTACGAGCAGTACTTC; CDR3 protein: CASRFLREPYEQYF
V gene: TRBV4-2; D gene: TRBD2; J gene: TRBJ2-7; clone size: few; CDR3 DNA: TGTGCCAGCAGCCAAGATCGGGGCGGGGGGGCCGAATACGAGCAGTACTTC; CDR3 protein: CASSQDRGGGAEYEQYF
V gene: TRBV27; D gene: TRBD2; J gene: TRBJ2-5; clone size: NA; CDR3 DNA: TGTGCCAGCAGCCCCCGGTTTGTCCCTAGCGGGGGGGCAGAGACCCAGTACTTC; CDR3 protein: CASSPRFVPSGGAETQYF
V gene: TRBV6-1; D gene: TRBD1; J gene: TRBJ2-5; clone size: many; CDR3 DNA: TGTGCCAGCAGTGCAATAACAGGGGTGGAGGCCCAGTACTTC; CDR3 protein: CASSAITGVEAQYF
V gene: TRBV4-1; D gene: NA; J gene: TRBJ2-7; clone size: few; CDR3 DNA: TGCGCCAGCAGCCAACCAGGGGCCTCCTACGAGCAGTACTTC; CDR3 protein: CASSQPGASYEQYF
V gene: TRBV10-2; D gene: NA; J gene: TRBJ2-7; clone size: NA; CDR3 DNA: TGCGCCAGCACTCAGAAAGCGGGTTCGGACTACGAGCAGTACTTC; CDR3 protein: CASTQKAGSDYEQYF
V gene: TRBV6-2/TRBV6-3; D gene: TRBD2; J gene: TRBJ2-7; clone size: few; CDR3 DNA: TGTGCCTCCAATCGGGGGGGCGGATCCTACGAGCAGTACTTC; CDR3 protein: CASNRGGGSYEQYF
V gene: TRBV5-1; D gene: TRBD1; J gene: TRBJ2-1; clone size: few; CDR3 DNA: TGCGCCAGCAGAACCGGGACAGGGAGTATCTATGAGCAGTTCTTC; CDR3 protein: CASRTGTGSIYEQFF
V gene: TRBV29-1; D gene: NA; J gene: TRBJ1-2; clone size: few; CDR3 DNA: TGCAGCGTTGAGGGGACAAACACGCTCGTCTATGGCTACACCTTC; CDR3 protein: CSVEGTNTLVYGYTF
V gene: TRBV7-9; D gene: TRBD2; J gene: TRBJ2-7; clone size: few; CDR3 DNA: TGTGCCAGCAGCCAAGGGACTAGCGGGGAAGTCTACGAGCAGTACTTC; CDR3 protein: CASSQGTSGEVYEQYF